The source of this T cell receptor beta chain is a study of CD8+CD57+ T cells in acquired aplastic anemia. This clonotype was counted only a few times. The CDR3 totals 17 residues. The V and J ends lost 5 bases and 0 bases, in that order; junction bases with no gene match: 7. Germline V CDR1 and CDR2: MNHNS, SASEGT. Genomic DNA provided the template from which TCR beta VDJ and CDR3 profiles were obtained. TCRdb ran MiXCR on the reads and lists one entry per CDR3 protein. The repertoire has about 220,000 distinct CDR3 sequences, 34% of them found once; the top ten carry 1% to 1.3%. Sequencing input: sorted CD4+, CD8+, or CD8+CD57+ T cells (not recorded which) from PBMCs. V gene TRBV6-1 combines with J gene TRBJ2-1; TRBD2 matches at 10 bases. This clonotype was obtained from a human donor in good health, serving as a control. Written as DNA, the CDR3 is TGTGCCAGCAGTAAGACTAGCGGGCATACCTCCTACAATGAGCAGTTCTTC. It specifies CASSKTSGHTSYNEQFF.